One TCR beta chain is described in this entry. The antigen remains unidentified. This record belongs to a study of OX40 agonist ivuxolimab in advanced cancers. Study information: With a range of roughly 20 to 85, age averaged approximately 60 years, and about 80% were male. A partial response was reached by three patients: one with hepatocellular carcinoma and two with cutaneous melanoma. Whole-study findings and limits: The study found that CD8+ T cells averaged more expanded clones than CD4+.

Sequencing was performed with immunoSEQ multiplex PCR; in TCRdb, only in-frame clones are kept and a portion is missing. The table has under 80,000 clones, about 89% seen once. CDR1 and CDR2 from the germline V gene are SQVTM and ANQGSEA. V was pared by 4 bases and J by 4 bases, with 7 bases of the junction left unmatched. This CDR3 has 16 residues. The clonotype was recovered from an adult with an advanced solid tumor such as melanoma, head and neck, liver or kidney cancer. J is TRBJ2-1 and V is TRBV29-1, with TRBD2 identical over 13 bases. The source was CD4+ or CD8+ T cells sorted from blood, collected in a trial of the OX40 agonist ivuxolimab. The CDR3 bases are TGCAGCGTTGGGACTAGCGGGGGAGTTACATACAATGAGCAGTTCTTC. Translation: CSVGTSGGVTYNEQFF.